The 22 T cell receptor beta chains below come from one sample, sequenced in a study of OX40 agonist ivuxolimab in advanced cancers. This table comes from immunoSEQ multiplex PCR, and its TCRdb copy is limited to in-frame clones, with some not included. The sample comprises about 50,000 clones, approximately 80% of which are singletons, and around 4.2% rests with the top ten. Sample: CD4+ or CD8+ T cells sorted from blood, taken in a trial of the OX40 agonist ivuxolimab. Every receptor here comes from an adult with an advanced solid tumor such as melanoma, head and neck, liver or kidney cancer.

V and J are TRBV5-1 and TRBJ2-5; TRBD1 is a possible D gene (6 bases). The CDR3 is made up of 13 amino acids. Germline V gene lookup returns CDR1 SGHRS and CDR2 YFSETQ. V shed 3 bases and J shed 4 bases, with 10 bases lying between them. The CDR3 reads CASSSTGSETQYF. CDR3 DNA sequence: TGCGCCAGCAGCTCCACAGGGTCAGAGACCCAGTACTTC. The variable domain in full, with the rest retrieved from reference TRBV5-1 and TRBJ2-5, is KAGVTQTPRYLIKTRGQQVTLSCSPISGHRSVSWYQQTPGQGLQFLFEYFSETQRNKGNFPGRFSGRQFSNSRSEMNVSTLELGDSALYLCASSSTGSETQYFGPGTRLLVL.

The V and J genes are TRBV5-1 and TRBJ2-5; D could derive from TRBD1 or TRBD2 (6 bases each). CDR3 length: 16 amino acids. V dropped 0 bases and J dropped 5 bases, with 17 bases sitting between them. The V gene's germline CDR1 is SGHRS and CDR2 YFSETQ. The CDR3 DNA follows: TGCGCCAGCAGCTTGGAGGCTACGGGGGCCGGGGAGACCCAGTACTTC. It specifies CASSLEATGAGETQYF.

The gene calls are TRBV28 and TRBJ2-1, with 9 bases that match TRBD2. Germline V gene data show CDR1 as MDHEN and CDR2 as SYDVKM. Trimming took 6 bases from V and 7 from J; bases not matched to a gene: 4. The CDR3 has 13 residues. In nucleotides, the CDR3 is TGTGCCAGCAGGCGGACTAGCGCTAATGAGCAGTTCTTC. It encodes CASRRTSANEQFF.

CDR3 region: CASSQDLGFHEQFF. The CDR3 region has the DNA TGTGCCAGCAGCCAAGATCTAGGCTTCCATGAGCAGTTCTTC. The genes are TRBV14 and TRBJ2-1, with D hard to call. Between the trimmed V and J ends, which lost 0 bases and 8 bases, there was a span of 11 bases. The germline CDR1 and CDR2 sequences are SGHDN and FVKESK. This CDR3 is 14 amino acids long.

The chain is built from TRBV5-4 and TRBJ2-5, with 10 bases identical to TRBD2. The CDR3 has 15 amino acids. V was pared by 1 base and J by 5 bases, with 5 bases of the junction left unmatched. The V gene's germline CDR1 is SGHNT and CDR2 YYREEE (reference sequence). The chain's CDR3 is CASSLTSGEHETQYF. DNA of the CDR3: TGTGCCAGCAGCTTGACTAGCGGGGAGCACGAGACCCAGTACTTC.

In this sample, this clone turned up a few times. This chain links TRBV19 with TRBJ1-5; tentative D call: TRBD1 (5 bases). V was pared by 2 bases and J by 6 bases, with 14 bases between. This CDR3 comprises 15 residues. Per the germline V gene, CDR1 is LNHDA and CDR2 is SQIVND (reference sequence). This CDR3 reads CASSILGGERQPQHF. Here the CDR3 DNA reads TGTGCCAGTAGTATATTGGGGGGGGAGCGTCAGCCCCAGCATTTT.

The chain couples TRBV7-9 to TRBJ1-1; D may be TRBD1 (6 bases). V dropped 2 bases and J dropped 0 bases, with 10 bases sitting between them. The CDR3 has 15 residues. The germline V gene has CDR1 SEHNR and CDR2 FQNEAQ (reference sequence). Here the CDR3 reads CASSLRGKVNTEAFF. CDR3 nucleotide sequence: TGTGCCAGCAGCTTAAGGGGGAAGGTGAACACTGAAGCTTTCTTT.

The gene calls are TRBV9 and TRBJ1-4; no clear D. The V gene's germline CDR1 is SGDLS and CDR2 YYNGEE. V lost 0 bases and J lost 8, with 14 bases in between. CDR3 size: 15 residues. Here the CDR3 reads CASSVGGQAGEKLFF. CDR3 DNA: TGTGCCAGCAGCGTAGGAGGGCAAGCGGGGGAAAAACTGTTTTTT.

This chain connects TRBV15 to TRBJ1-4, with D unresolved. This CDR3 comprises 14 residues. Germline values: CDR1 LNHNV, CDR2 YYDKDF (reference sequence). Deletions cut 5 bases from V and 8 bases from J, with 15 bases between. DNA for the CDR3: TGTGCCACCAGCCGGGGTCCGCCTGGGGAAAAACTGTTTTTT. Protein sequence: CATSRGPPGEKLFF.

This clone was observed a handful of times. This chain connects TRBV7-2 to TRBJ2-7; either TRBD1 or TRBD2 may fit D (5 bases each). The CDR3 is 18 residues long. Trimming removed 1 base from V and 4 bases from J, with 23 bases in between. The V gene's germline CDR1 is SGHTA and CDR2 FQGNSA. The DNA for the CDR3 is TGTGCCAGCAGCTTAGTAGTTGGTGGTGGGGGAGTGAGATACGAGCAGTACTTC. It is translated as CASSLVVGGGGVRYEQYF.

There are a few counts of this clone. The junction departs from germline at one end; a sequencing error may be responsible. The J gene is TRBJ1-5, the V gene TRBV6-6; 9 bases are shared with TRBD1. The germline CDR1 and CDR2 sequences are MNHNY and SVGAGI (reference sequence). CDR3 length equals 14 residues. CDR3 residues: CASRLGQGNQPQHF. In DNA form, the CDR3 reads TGTGCCAGCAGACTGGGACAGGGCAACCAGCCCCAGCATTTT.

The rearrangement links TRBV4-1 to TRBJ2-1; D call uncertain. Trimming cost V 1 base and J 4 bases, with 20 bases left between them. Germline values: CDR1 MGHRA, CDR2 YSYEKL. The CDR3 contains 18 residues. CDR3 nucleotide sequence: TGCGCCAGCAGCCAAGGGTCTAATACTAAAGCCCCTTACAATGAGCAGTTCTTC. Amino acid sequence: CASSQGSNTKAPYNEQFF.

This clone was counted between two and nine times. CDR3 sequence (DNA): TGCGCCAGCAGCTCTGGGGCTTTCTGGACCGGGGAGCTGTTTTTT. It specifies CASSSGAFWTGELFF. The V and J genes are TRBV5-1 and TRBJ2-2, with D perhaps TRBD1 (5 bases). CDR1 and CDR2 (germline): SGHRS, YFSETQ. Trimming left V 3 bases short and J 5 bases short, with 14 bases between. The CDR3 is 15 amino acids.

The chain recombines TRBV11-2 with TRBJ2-7, with D perhaps TRBD1 or TRBD2 (5 bases each). Trimming removed 4 bases from V and 2 bases from J, with 15 bases in between. Looked up from germline, CDR1 is SGHAT and CDR2 is FQNNGV. This CDR3 spans 15 amino acids. The CDR3 DNA reads TGTGCCAGCAGCTCGCCCCGGGACCGAGCCTACGAGCAGTACTTC. This gives the protein CASSSPRDRAYEQYF.

V and J are TRBV5-1 and TRBJ1-4; D call uncertain. CDR3 size: 14 residues. CDR1 is SGHRS and CDR2 is YFSETQ in the germline V gene. V was clipped by 4 bases and J by 0 bases, with 7 bases between them. This chain's CDR3 is CASSQTPTNEKLFF. In nucleotides, the CDR3 is TGCGCCAGCAGCCAAACCCCAACTAATGAAAAACTGTTTTTT. The entire variable domain, with the rest obtained from reference TRBV5-1 and TRBJ1-4, is as follows: KAGVTQTPRYLIKTRGQQVTLSCSPISGHRSVSWYQQTPGQGLQFLFEYFSETQRNKGNFPGRFSGRQFSNSRSEMNVSTLELGDSALYLCASSQTPTNEKLFFGSGTQLSVL.

This chain links TRBV19 with TRBJ1-1; no clear D. V lost 3 bases to trimming and J lost 3 bases, with 5 bases between them. The CDR3 spans 12 residues. Germline loops: CDR1 LNHDA, CDR2 SQIVND (reference sequence). CDR3 loop: CASSISYTEAFF. CDR3 nucleotide sequence: TGTGCCAGTAGTATTTCCTACACTGAAGCTTTCTTT.

The gene calls are TRBV2 and TRBJ2-7; D is unresolved. The CDR3 covers 13 residues. Trimming stripped 10 bases from V and 0 bases from J, with 13 bases between. Germline V gene data show CDR1 as SNHLY and CDR2 as FYNNEI. The CDR3 reads CANSGRSSYEQYF. Here the CDR3 DNA reads TGTGCCAATTCCGGACGAAGCTCCTACGAGCAGTACTTC.

J is TRBJ2-7 and V is TRBV7-2, with TRBD1 matching 7 bases. Trimming removed 5 bases from V and 2 bases from J; junction bases left unmatched: 6. Germline V gene lookup returns CDR1 SGHTA and CDR2 FQGNSA. The CDR3 is 14 residues long. The DNA for the CDR3 is TGTGCCAGCAGCAGAGACAGGGCCACCTACGAGCAGTACTTC. It encodes CASSRDRATYEQYF.

The V and J genes are TRBV28 and TRBJ2-7; D uncertain. CDR1 is MDHEN, CDR2 SYDVKM, per germline. V lost 4 bases and J lost 5, with 15 bases in between. The CDR3 is 14 residues long. CDR3 in DNA: TGTGCCAGCAGTTCGTTTGTAGGGCAGAACGAGCAGTACTTC. Its protein product is CASSSFVGQNEQYF.

CDR3 in amino acids: CASSVFVEGGKLFF. The CDR3 nucleotides read TGTGCCAGCAGCGTGTTTGTAGAAGGTGGAAAACTGTTTTTT. The J gene is TRBJ1-4, the V gene TRBV9; D is uncertain. The V end lost 2 bases, the J end lost 10 bases, and 15 bases lay between the germline ends. In germline, CDR1 is SGDLS, CDR2 YYNGEE. This CDR3 comprises 14 residues.

This clone showed up just a few times. The chain carries TRBV4-1 and TRBJ2-3; no clear D gene. The germline gives CDR1 MGHRA, CDR2 YSYEKL. This CDR3 has 14 amino acids. The germline V and J ends were trimmed by 2 bases and 2 bases, with 8 bases remaining between them. This CDR3 reads CASSQKGITDTQYF. CDR3 DNA sequence: TGCGCCAGCAGCCAAAAGGGAATCACAGATACGCAGTATTTT.

The chain links TRBV27 to TRBJ1-5; 8 bases match TRBD1. Germline values: CDR1 MNHEY, CDR2 SMNVEV (reference sequence). The J segment lost 4 bases and the V segment lost 6 bases, leaving 5 bases of the junction unmatched. This CDR3 comprises 14 residues. As DNA, the CDR3 is TGTGCCAGCAGCCGCGGACAGGGTAATCAGCCCCAGCATTTT. It codes for CASSRGQGNQPQHF.